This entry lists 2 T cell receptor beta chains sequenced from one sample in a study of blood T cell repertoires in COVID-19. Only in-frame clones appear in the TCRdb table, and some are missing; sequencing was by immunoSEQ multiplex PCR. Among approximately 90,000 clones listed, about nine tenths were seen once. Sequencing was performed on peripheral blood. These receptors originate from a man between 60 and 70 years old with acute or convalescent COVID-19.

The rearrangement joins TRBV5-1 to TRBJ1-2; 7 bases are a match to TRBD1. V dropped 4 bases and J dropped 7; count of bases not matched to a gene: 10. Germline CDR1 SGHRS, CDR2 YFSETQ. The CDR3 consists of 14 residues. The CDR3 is CASSPRQGGFGYTF. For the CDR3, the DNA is TGCGCCAGCAGCCCCCGGCAGGGGGGATTTGGCTACACCTTC.

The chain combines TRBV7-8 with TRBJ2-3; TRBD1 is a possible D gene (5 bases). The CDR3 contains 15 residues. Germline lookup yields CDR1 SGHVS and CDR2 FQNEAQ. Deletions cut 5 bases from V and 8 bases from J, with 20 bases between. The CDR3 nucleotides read TGTGCCAGCAGCCAAGCCGGTGCTGCCCAGGGTACGCAGTATTTT. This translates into CASSQAGAAQGTQYF.